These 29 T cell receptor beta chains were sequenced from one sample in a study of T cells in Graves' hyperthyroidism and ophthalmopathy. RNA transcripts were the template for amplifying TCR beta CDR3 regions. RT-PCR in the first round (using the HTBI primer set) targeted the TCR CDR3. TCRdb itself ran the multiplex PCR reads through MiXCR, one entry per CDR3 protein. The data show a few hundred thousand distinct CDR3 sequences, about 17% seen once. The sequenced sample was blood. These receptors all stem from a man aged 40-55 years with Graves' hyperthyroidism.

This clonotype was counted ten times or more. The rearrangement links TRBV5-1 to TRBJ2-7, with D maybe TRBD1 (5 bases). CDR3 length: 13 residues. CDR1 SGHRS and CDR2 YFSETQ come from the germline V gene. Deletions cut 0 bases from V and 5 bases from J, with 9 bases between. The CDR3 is CASSLDTDNEQYF. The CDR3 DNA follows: TGCGCCAGCAGCTTGGACACGGACAACGAGCAGTACTTC.

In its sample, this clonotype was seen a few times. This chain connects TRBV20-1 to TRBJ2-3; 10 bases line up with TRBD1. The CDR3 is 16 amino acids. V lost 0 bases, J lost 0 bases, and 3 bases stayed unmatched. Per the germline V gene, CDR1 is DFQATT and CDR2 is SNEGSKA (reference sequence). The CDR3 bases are TGCAGTGCTAGAGAAAGGGGACAGGGGAGCACAGATACGCAGTATTTT. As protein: CSARERGQGSTDTQYF.

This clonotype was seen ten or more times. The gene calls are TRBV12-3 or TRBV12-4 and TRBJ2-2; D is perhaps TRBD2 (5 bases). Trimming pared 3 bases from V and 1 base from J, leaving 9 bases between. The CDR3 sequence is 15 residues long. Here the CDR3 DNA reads TGTGCCAGCAGTTTTCGGGGTTTGAACACCGGGGAGCTGTTTTTT. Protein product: CASSFRGLNTGELFF.

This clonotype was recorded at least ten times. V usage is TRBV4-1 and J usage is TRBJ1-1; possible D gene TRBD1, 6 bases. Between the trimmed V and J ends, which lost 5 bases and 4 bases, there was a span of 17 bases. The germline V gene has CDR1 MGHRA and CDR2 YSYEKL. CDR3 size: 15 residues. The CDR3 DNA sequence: TGCGCCAGCAGCTTTAAAGGGGGAGAATCCACTGAAGCTTTCTTT. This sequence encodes CASSFKGGESTEAFF.

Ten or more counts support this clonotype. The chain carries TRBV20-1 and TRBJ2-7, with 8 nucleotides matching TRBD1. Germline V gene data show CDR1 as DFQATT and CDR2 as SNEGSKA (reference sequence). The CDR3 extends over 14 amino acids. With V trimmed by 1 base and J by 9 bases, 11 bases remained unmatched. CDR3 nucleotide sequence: TGCAGTGCTAGAGTCCCAGGGGGCGAGCCCCCGCAGTACTTC. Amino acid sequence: CSARVPGGEPPQYF.

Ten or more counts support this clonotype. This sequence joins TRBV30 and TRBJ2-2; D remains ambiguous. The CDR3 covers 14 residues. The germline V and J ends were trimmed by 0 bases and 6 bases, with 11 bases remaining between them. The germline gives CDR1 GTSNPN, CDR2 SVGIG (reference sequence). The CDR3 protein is CAWSVRDGAGELFF. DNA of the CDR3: TGTGCCTGGAGTGTACGAGATGGGGCCGGGGAGCTGTTTTTT.

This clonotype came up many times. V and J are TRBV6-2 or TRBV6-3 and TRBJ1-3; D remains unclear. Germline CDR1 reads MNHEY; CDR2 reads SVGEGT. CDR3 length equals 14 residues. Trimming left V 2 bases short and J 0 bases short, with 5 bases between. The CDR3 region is CASSYPNSGNTIYF. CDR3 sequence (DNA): TGTGCCAGCAGTTACCCGAACTCTGGAAACACCATATATTTT.

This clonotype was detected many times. CDR3 sequence reads: CSVELGYLLNTEAFF. In DNA, the CDR3 is TGCAGCGTTGAGTTGGGGTACTTATTGAACACTGAAGCTTTCTTT. The rearrangement uses TRBV29-1 and TRBJ1-1; D is unclear. Trimming stripped 3 bases from V and 0 bases from J, with 14 bases between. This CDR3 spans 15 amino acids. The germline V gene encodes CDR1 SQVTM and CDR2 ANQGSEA. Complete variable domain (other parts from reference TRBV29-1 and TRBJ1-1): SAVISQKPSRDICQRGTSLTIQCQVDSQVTMMFWYRQQPGQSLTLIATANQGSEATYESGFVIDKFPISRPNLTFSTLTVSNMSPEDSSIYLCSVELGYLLNTEAFFGQGTRLTVV.

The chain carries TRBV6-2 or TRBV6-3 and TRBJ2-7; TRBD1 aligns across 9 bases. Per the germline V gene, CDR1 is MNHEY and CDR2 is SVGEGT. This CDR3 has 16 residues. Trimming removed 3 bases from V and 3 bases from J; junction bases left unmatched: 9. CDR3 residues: CASSYPWTGEFYEQYF. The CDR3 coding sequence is TGTGCCAGCAGTTATCCATGGACAGGGGAATTCTACGAGCAGTACTTC.

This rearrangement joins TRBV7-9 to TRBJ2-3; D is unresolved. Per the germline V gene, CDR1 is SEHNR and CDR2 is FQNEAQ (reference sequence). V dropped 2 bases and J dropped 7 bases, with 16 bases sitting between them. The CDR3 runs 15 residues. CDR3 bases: TGTGCCAGCAGCTTAACCCCTCCGGGTGAGAATACGCAGTATTTT. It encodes CASSLTPPGENTQYF.

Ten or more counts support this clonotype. The CDR3 is CASSEPRPSGGVRDEQFF. In DNA form, the CDR3 reads TGTGCCAGCAGTGAACCCCGGCCTAGCGGGGGGGTGAGGGATGAGCAGTTCTTC. The V gene is TRBV6-1, the J gene TRBJ2-1, with 12 bases lining up with TRBD2. The CDR3 loop spans 18 amino acids. Trimming took 2 bases from V and 8 from J; bases not matched to a gene: 13. Germline values: CDR1 MNHNS, CDR2 SASEGT.

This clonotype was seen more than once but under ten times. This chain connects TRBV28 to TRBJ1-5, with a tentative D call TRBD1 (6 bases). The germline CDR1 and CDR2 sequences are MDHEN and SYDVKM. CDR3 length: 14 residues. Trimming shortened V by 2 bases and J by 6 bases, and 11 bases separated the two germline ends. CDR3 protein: CASSLPGVSQPQHF. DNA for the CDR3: TGTGCCAGCAGTTTACCAGGGGTGAGTCAGCCCCAGCATTTT.

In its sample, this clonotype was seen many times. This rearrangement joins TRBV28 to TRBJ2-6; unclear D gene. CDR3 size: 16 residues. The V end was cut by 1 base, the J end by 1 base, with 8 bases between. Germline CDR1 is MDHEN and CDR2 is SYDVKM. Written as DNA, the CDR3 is TGTGCCAGCAGTTTATTTGAGGCGTCTGGGGCCAACGTCCTGACTTTC. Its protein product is CASSLFEASGANVLTF. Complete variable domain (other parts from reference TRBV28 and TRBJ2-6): DVKVTQSSRYLVKRTGEKVFLECVQDMDHENMFWYRQDPGLGLRLIYFSYDVKMKEKGDIPEGYSVSREKKERFSLILESASTNQTSMYLCASSLFEASGANVLTFGAGSRLTVL.

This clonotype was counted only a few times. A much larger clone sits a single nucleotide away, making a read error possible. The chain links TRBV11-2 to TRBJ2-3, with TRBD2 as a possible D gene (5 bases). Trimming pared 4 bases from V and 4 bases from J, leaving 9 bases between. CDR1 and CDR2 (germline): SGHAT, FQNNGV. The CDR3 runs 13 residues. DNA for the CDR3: TGTGCCAGCAGCTCAGAGGAGGCAGATACGCAGTATTTT. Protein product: CASSSEEADTQYF.

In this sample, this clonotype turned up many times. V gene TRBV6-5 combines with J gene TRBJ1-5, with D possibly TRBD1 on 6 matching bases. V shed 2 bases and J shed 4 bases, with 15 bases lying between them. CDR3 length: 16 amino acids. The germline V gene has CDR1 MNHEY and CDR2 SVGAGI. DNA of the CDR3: TGTGCCAGCAGTTACCGTACTCAGGGGCCTAATCAGCCCCAGCATTTT. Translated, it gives CASSYRTQGPNQPQHF.

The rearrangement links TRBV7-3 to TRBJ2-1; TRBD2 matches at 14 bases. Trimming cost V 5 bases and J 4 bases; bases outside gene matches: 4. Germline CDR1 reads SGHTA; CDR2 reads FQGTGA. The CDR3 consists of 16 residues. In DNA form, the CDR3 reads TGTGCCAGCAGCCGACTAGCGGGGGGGATTTACAATGAGCAGTTCTTC. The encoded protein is CASSRLAGGIYNEQFF.

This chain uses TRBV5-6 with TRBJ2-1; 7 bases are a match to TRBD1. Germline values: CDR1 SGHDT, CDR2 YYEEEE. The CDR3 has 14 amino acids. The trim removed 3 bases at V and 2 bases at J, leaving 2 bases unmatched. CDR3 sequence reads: CASSWGTAYNEQFF. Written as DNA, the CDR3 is TGTGCCAGCAGCTGGGGGACAGCCTACAATGAGCAGTTCTTC.

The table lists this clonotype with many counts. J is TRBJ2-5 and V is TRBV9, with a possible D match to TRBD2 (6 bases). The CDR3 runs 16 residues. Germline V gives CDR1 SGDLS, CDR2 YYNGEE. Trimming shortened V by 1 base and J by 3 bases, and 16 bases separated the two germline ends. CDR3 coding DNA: TGTGCCAGCAGCGTACGGGGGTCCGGGGGAGAAGAGACCCAGTACTTC. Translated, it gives CASSVRGSGGEETQYF.

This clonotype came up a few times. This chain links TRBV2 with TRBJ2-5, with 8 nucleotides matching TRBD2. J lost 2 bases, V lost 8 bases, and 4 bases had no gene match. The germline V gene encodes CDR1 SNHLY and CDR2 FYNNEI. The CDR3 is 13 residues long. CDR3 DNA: TGTGCCAGCGGGACTAGGGGGCAAGAGACCCAGTACTTC. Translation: CASGTRGQETQYF.

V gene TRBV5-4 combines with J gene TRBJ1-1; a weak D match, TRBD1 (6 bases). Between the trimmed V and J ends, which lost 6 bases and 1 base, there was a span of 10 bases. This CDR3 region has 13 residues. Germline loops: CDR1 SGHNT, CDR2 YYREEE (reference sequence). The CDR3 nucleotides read TGTGCCAGCAACACGACAGGGAACACTGAAGCTTTCTTT. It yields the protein CASNTTGNTEAFF.

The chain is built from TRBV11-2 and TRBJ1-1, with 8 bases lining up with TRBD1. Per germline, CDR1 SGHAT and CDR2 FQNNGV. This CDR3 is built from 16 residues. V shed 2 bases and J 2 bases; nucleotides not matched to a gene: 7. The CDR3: CASSLQGAFTNTEAFF. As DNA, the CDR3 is TGTGCCAGCAGCTTACAGGGGGCGTTCACCAACACTGAAGCTTTCTTT.

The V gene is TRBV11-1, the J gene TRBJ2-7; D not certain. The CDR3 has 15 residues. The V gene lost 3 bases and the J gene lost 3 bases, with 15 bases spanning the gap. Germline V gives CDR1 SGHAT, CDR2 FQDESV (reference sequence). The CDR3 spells CASSFRASGFYEQYF. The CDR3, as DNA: TGTGCCAGCAGCTTTCGGGCGTCCGGTTTCTACGAGCAGTACTTC.

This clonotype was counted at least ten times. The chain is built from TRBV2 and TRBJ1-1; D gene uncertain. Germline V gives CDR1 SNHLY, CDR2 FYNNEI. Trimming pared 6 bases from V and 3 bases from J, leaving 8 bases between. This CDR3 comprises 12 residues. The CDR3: CASSGRYTEAFF. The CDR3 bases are TGTGCCAGCAGCGGCCGGTACACTGAAGCTTTCTTT. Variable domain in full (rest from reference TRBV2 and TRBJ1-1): EPEVTQTPSHQVTQMGQEVILRCVPISNHLYFYWYRQILGQKVEFLVSFYNNEISEKSEIFDDQFSVERPDGSNFTLKIRSTKLEDSAMYFCASSGRYTEAFFGQGTRLTVV.

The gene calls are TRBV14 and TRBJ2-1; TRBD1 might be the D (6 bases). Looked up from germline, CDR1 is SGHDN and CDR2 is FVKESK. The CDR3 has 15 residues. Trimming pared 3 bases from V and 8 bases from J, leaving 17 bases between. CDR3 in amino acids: CASSHAPDRFHEQFF. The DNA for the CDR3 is TGTGCCAGCAGCCATGCCCCCGACAGGTTCCATGAGCAGTTCTTC. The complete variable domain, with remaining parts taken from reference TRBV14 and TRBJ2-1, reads EAGVTQFPSHSVIEKGQTVTLRCDPISGHDNLYWYRRVMGKEIKFLLHFVKESKQDESGMPNNRFLAERTGGTYSTLKVQPAELEDSGVYFCASSHAPDRFHEQFFGPGTRLTVL.

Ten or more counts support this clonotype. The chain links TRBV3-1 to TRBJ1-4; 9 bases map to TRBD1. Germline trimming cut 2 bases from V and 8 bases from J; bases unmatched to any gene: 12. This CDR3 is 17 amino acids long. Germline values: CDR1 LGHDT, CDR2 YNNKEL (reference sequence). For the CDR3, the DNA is TGTGCCAGCAGCCAATACCTATTGACAGGGGGAAGAGAAAAACTGTTTTTT. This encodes CASSQYLLTGGREKLFF.

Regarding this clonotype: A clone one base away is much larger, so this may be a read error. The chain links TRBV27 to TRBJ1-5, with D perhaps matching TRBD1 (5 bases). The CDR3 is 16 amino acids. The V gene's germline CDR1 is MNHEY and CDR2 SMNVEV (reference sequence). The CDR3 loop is CASSFLGADSDQPQHF. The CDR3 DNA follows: TGTGCCAGCAGTTTTTTAGGGGCGGATAGCGATCAGCCCCAGCATTTT.

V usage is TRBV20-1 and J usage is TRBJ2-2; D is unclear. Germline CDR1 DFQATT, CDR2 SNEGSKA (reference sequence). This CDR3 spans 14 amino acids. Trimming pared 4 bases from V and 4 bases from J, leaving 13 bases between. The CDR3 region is CSAKTPLGTGELFF. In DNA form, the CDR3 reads TGCAGTGCTAAGACACCCCTGGGCACCGGGGAGCTGTTTTTT.

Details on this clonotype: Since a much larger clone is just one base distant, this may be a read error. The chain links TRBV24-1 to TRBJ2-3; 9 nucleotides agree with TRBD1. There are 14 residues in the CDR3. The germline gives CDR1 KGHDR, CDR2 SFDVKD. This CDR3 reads CASSEPDRGDTQYF. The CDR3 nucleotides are TGTGCCTCCAGTGAACCGGACAGGGGAGATACGCAGTATTTT.

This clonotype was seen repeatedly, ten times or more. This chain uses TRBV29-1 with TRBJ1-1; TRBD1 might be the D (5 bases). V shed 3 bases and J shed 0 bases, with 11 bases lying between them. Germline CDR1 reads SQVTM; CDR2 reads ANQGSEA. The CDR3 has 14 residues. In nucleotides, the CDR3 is TGCAGCGTTGACGCTGGGACGGTGAACACTGAAGCTTTCTTT. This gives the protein CSVDAGTVNTEAFF.